Listed here are 30 T cell receptor beta chains from one sample, sequenced in a study of cytomegalovirus exposure and HLA in healthy donors. Sequencing was performed with immunoSEQ multiplex PCR; in TCRdb, only in-frame clones are kept and a portion is missing. Here the sample spans under 250,000 clones, about 86% being singletons. Sequencing used PBMCs. These receptors all stem from a man aged 18 to 29 in good health and CMV-seronegative.

The gene calls are TRBV27 and TRBJ1-6, with 11 bases matching TRBD1. Germline V gene lookup returns CDR1 MNHEY and CDR2 SMNVEV (reference sequence). V dropped 8 bases and J dropped 11; count of bases not matched to a gene: 2. CDR3 length equals 12 residues. The CDR3 here is CASGTGGTPLHF. Written as DNA, the CDR3 is TGTGCCAGCGGGACAGGGGGTACACCCCTCCACTTT.

The V gene is TRBV7-2, the J gene TRBJ2-7; a possible D gene is TRBD1 (7 bases). The CDR3 has 13 amino acids. Per germline, CDR1 SGHTA and CDR2 FQGNSA. V was pared by 8 bases and J by 9 bases, with 20 bases between. CDR3 sequence reads: CASLPGGGWTQYF. Here the CDR3 DNA reads TGTGCCAGCCTACCAGGGGGAGGCTGGACGCAGTACTTC.

This chain connects TRBV30 to TRBJ2-3, with 8 bases lining up with TRBD1. The CDR3 is made up of 12 amino acids. J was trimmed by 3 bases and V by 6 bases; bases with no gene match: 2. Per the germline V gene, CDR1 is GTSNPN and CDR2 is SVGIG (reference sequence). Here the CDR3 DNA reads TGTGCCTGTACAGGGGGAACAGATACGCAGTATTTT. It yields the protein CACTGGTDTQYF.

The chain links TRBV5-1 to TRBJ2-1; the match to TRBD1 covers 10 bases. Germline loops: CDR1 SGHRS, CDR2 YFSETQ. The V and J ends lost 2 bases and 5 bases, in that order; junction bases with no gene match: 22. The CDR3 contains 21 residues. For the CDR3, the DNA is TGCGCCAGCAGCTTCCGGGTAAGACAGGGGGCCCTTGATAGGTCTCACAATGAGCAGTTCTTC. This sequence encodes CASSFRVRQGALDRSHNEQFF.

V usage is TRBV27 and J usage is TRBJ2-7; 7 bases align to TRBD2. This CDR3 spans 13 amino acids. Germline V gene data show CDR1 as MNHEY and CDR2 as SMNVEV (reference sequence). The V segment lost 5 bases and the J segment 6 bases; nucleotides outside the gene matches: 7. The CDR3 sequence is CASSPTSFGEQYF. The CDR3 bases are TGTGCCAGCAGTCCGACTAGCTTCGGCGAGCAGTACTTC.

V gene TRBV6-1 combines with J gene TRBJ1-5, with D possibly matching TRBD1 (6 bases). The ends were cut back, 5 bases at V and 3 bases at J, with 14 bases in the middle. This CDR3 is 15 amino acids long. Germline V lookup: CDR1 MNHNS, CDR2 SASEGT. The CDR3 sequence: CASSKQGRANQPQHF. In nucleotides, the CDR3 is TGTGCCAGCAGTAAACAGGGTCGGGCCAATCAGCCCCAGCATTTT.

The chain is built from TRBV7-9 and TRBJ2-7, with D maybe TRBD2 (6 bases). CDR3 length: 15 residues. Trimming pared 5 bases from V and 0 bases from J, leaving 14 bases between. Per germline, CDR1 SEHNR and CDR2 FQNEAQ (reference sequence). The CDR3, as DNA: TGTGCCAGCAGCCGGGACTTCAACCCCTCCTACGAGCAGTACTTC. Its protein product is CASSRDFNPSYEQYF.

This clone was observed once. V and J are TRBV25-1 and TRBJ2-2, with D possibly being TRBD2 (5 bases). This CDR3 spans 13 amino acids. Between the trimmed V and J ends, which lost 10 bases and 7 bases, there was a span of 16 bases. Germline values: CDR1 MGHDK, CDR2 SYGVNS. CDR3 sequence: CATSEGEVGELFF. The CDR3 DNA follows: TGTGCCACTTCAGAGGGAGAGGTCGGGGAGCTGTTTTTT.

The V call is TRBV27, the J call TRBJ1-3; the D gene is possibly TRBD1 (5 bases). The CDR3 covers 14 residues. V dropped 8 bases and J dropped 0 bases, with 11 bases sitting between them. Germline CDR1 and CDR2: MNHEY and SMNVEV (reference sequence). The CDR3, as DNA: TGTGCCAGCCGACCGGGGGGCTCTGGAAACACCATATATTTT. Translating gives CASRPGGSGNTIYF.

The chain carries TRBV10-1 and TRBJ2-3; 10 bases are a match to TRBD2. This CDR3 spans 16 amino acids. V lost 1 base to trimming and J lost 4 bases; unmatched junction nucleotides: 5. CDR1 is WNHNN, CDR2 SYGVQD, per germline (reference sequence). CDR3 DNA sequence: TGCGCCAGCAGTGAGTTTTTAGCGGGGGGCCCAGATACGCAGTATTTT. Its translation: CASSEFLAGGPDTQYF.

The V and J genes are TRBV28 and TRBJ2-1; 9 bases line up with TRBD2. Germline V lookup: CDR1 MDHEN, CDR2 SYDVKM. V trimming: 5 bases; J trimming: 5 bases; junction bases outside the gene matches: 7. The CDR3 has 15 amino acids. CDR3 coding DNA: TGTGCCAGCAGTAGAACTGGGACTAGCCACAATGAGCAGTTCTTC. Amino acids: CASSRTGTSHNEQFF.

V gene TRBV4-3 combines with J gene TRBJ2-7; 7 nucleotides line up with TRBD2. The ends lost 3 bases at V and 2 bases at J; junction bases unmatched: 4. CDR1 LGHNA and CDR2 YSLEER come from the germline V gene. The CDR3 spans 14 residues. The CDR3 coding sequence is TGCGCCAGCAGCCAGGGCGCGGGGGCCTACGAGCAGTACTTC. It codes for CASSQGAGAYEQYF.

CDR3 sequence (DNA): TGTGCCAGTAGTAGGGGCGGCGAGCAGTACTTC. Amino acid sequence: CASSRGGEQYF. V gene TRBV19 combines with J gene TRBJ2-7; the D gene is possibly TRBD1 (5 bases). Per the germline V gene, CDR1 is LNHDA and CDR2 is SQIVND (reference sequence). The CDR3 runs 11 residues. V lost 4 bases, J lost 6 bases, and 7 bases lay in between.

This sequence joins TRBV25-1 and TRBJ2-5, with D possibly matching TRBD1 (5 bases). CDR3 length: 10 amino acids. Germline loops: CDR1 MGHDK, CDR2 SYGVNS. The ends were cut back, 9 bases at V and 4 bases at J, with 6 bases in the middle. For the CDR3, the DNA is TGTGCCAGTCAGGGAGAGACCCAGTACTTC. Translated: CASQGETQYF.

CDR3 sequence: CASTLAGTYEQYF. CDR3 DNA sequence: TGTGCCAGCACGTTAGCGGGGACCTACGAGCAGTACTTC. The genes are TRBV13 and TRBJ2-7; the match to TRBD2 covers 8 bases. The CDR3 consists of 13 residues. V shed 7 bases, J shed 2 bases, and the junction held 4 bases outside the gene matches. Germline V gives CDR1 PRHDT, CDR2 FYEKMQ (reference sequence).

The genes are TRBV6-5 and TRBJ2-1, with 8 bases lining up with TRBD2. The CDR3 spans 16 residues. The trim removed 3 bases at V and 3 bases at J, leaving 7 bases unmatched. Germline loops: CDR1 MNHEY, CDR2 SVGAGI. The CDR3 DNA reads as TGTGCCAGCAGTTATCGGGGGGGGAATATCTACAATGAGCAGTTCTTC. It is translated as CASSYRGGNIYNEQFF.

The J gene is TRBJ1-6, the V gene TRBV10-3, with D possibly being TRBD1 (5 bases). Germline assignment: CDR1 ENHRY and CDR2 SYGVKD. CDR3 length: 13 amino acids. Trimming left V 10 bases short and J 5 bases short, with 12 bases between. CDR3 amino acids: CASGTENNSPLHF. The CDR3 DNA sequence: TGTGCCAGCGGGACGGAGAATAATTCACCCCTCCACTTT.

The chain has TRBV4-1 and TRBJ2-1; tentative D call: TRBD2 (6 bases). The CDR3 has 14 amino acids. V was clipped by 0 bases and J by 10 bases, with 13 bases between them. Germline values: CDR1 MGHRA, CDR2 YSYEKL. The CDR3 sequence is CASSQEWRAVEQFF. In DNA form, the CDR3 reads TGCGCCAGCAGCCAAGAATGGAGGGCAGTGGAGCAGTTCTTC.

This chain links TRBV10-1 with TRBJ2-5, with a tentative D call TRBD1 (6 bases). The germline V and J ends were trimmed by 0 bases and 0 bases, with 17 bases remaining between them. The V gene's germline CDR1 is WNHNN and CDR2 SYGVQD (reference sequence). The CDR3 contains 18 residues. The CDR3 nucleotides are TGCGCCAGCAGTGAGTCGAATGGGGGCTTGGGAGACCAAGAGACCCAGTACTTC. Amino acid sequence: CASSESNGGLGDQETQYF.

The chain couples TRBV2 to TRBJ2-7; TRBD1 agrees at 7 bases. J gave up 4 bases and V 6 bases, and 6 bases lay outside the gene matches. This CDR3 comprises 13 residues. CDR1 SNHLY and CDR2 FYNNEI come from the germline V gene. The CDR3 bases are TGTGCCAGCAGCCGAGCGGACAGGTACGAGCAGTACTTC. This gives the protein CASSRADRYEQYF.

The CDR3 loop reads CASSYNGVEKLFF. CDR3 coding DNA: TGTGCCAGCAGCTATAACGGAGTTGAAAAACTGTTTTTT. The chain carries TRBV7-2 and TRBJ1-4, with no clear D. Trimming took off 4 bases at V and 7 bases at J, with 10 bases between the two ends. The CDR3 is 13 amino acids. CDR1 and CDR2 from the germline V gene are SGHTA and FQGNSA.

The chain recombines TRBV28 with TRBJ1-6, with D hard to call. Germline CDR1 and CDR2: MDHEN and SYDVKM. The CDR3 runs to 15 residues. The V end lost 4 bases, the J end lost 0 bases, and 7 bases lay between the germline ends. The CDR3 here is CASSYLSSYNSPLHF. CDR3 DNA sequence: TGTGCCAGCAGTTATCTAAGCTCCTATAATTCACCCCTCCACTTT.

This chain uses TRBV20-1 with TRBJ2-1; D uncertain. The CDR3 spans 10 residues. The germline V gene encodes CDR1 DFQATT and CDR2 SNEGSKA (reference sequence). Trimming took 5 bases from V and 6 from J, leaving 5 bases between them. CDR3 in amino acids: CSAYSNEQFF. As DNA, the CDR3 is TGCAGTGCTTATAGCAATGAGCAGTTCTTC.

The sample holds a few counts of this clone. CDR3 amino acids: CASRWGRDTEAFF. The CDR3 DNA sequence: TGTGCCAGCCGTTGGGGGAGGGACACTGAAGCTTTCTTT. The rearrangement uses TRBV6-5 and TRBJ1-1, with a tentative D call TRBD1 (5 bases). Trimming removed 8 bases from V and 3 bases from J, with 13 bases in between. The CDR3 length is 13 residues. The germline gives CDR1 MNHEY, CDR2 SVGAGI.

The chain joins TRBV5-6 to TRBJ2-7; TRBD2 aligns across 9 bases. The CDR3 runs to 14 residues. With V trimmed by 2 bases and J by 12 bases, 12 bases remained unmatched. The germline V gene encodes CDR1 SGHDT and CDR2 YYEEEE. The CDR3 coding sequence is TGTGCCAGCAGCTTTGCCAGCGCGGGGGGGCCTCGGTACTTC. This translates into CASSFASAGGPRYF.

V gene TRBV6-5 combines with J gene TRBJ1-4; 9 bases are shared with TRBD1. The germline gives CDR1 MNHEY, CDR2 SVGAGI. V lost 5 bases, J lost 8 bases, and 3 bases stayed unmatched. This CDR3 is built from 13 residues. CDR3 residues: CASSRTGDEKLFF. Written as DNA, the CDR3 is TGTGCCAGCAGTCGGACAGGGGACGAAAAACTGTTTTTT.

This clone appeared once. V and J are TRBV5-1 and TRBJ2-5, with D possibly matching TRBD2 (6 bases). Germline V gene sequence: CDR1 SGHRS, CDR2 YFSETQ. Trimming removed 5 bases at V and 5 bases at J, with 19 bases between. The CDR3 consists of 15 residues. For the CDR3, the DNA is TGCGCCAGCAGGTCGGGAGCCGGAGTATCCGAGACCCAGTACTTC. This sequence encodes CASRSGAGVSETQYF.

This chain joins TRBV27 and TRBJ2-6; the D gene is possibly TRBD1 (5 bases). This CDR3 is 16 amino acids long. The germline gives CDR1 MNHEY, CDR2 SMNVEV (reference sequence). V lost 4 bases to trimming and J lost 0 bases, with 10 bases between them. For the CDR3, the DNA is TGTGCCAGCAGTTGGCAGGGAATCTCTGGGGCCAACGTCCTGACTTTC. Protein: CASSWQGISGANVLTF.

The V gene is TRBV27, the J gene TRBJ1-4; D gene unclear. This CDR3 is built from 14 residues. V lost 6 bases and J 8 bases, leaving 16 bases between the germline ends. Germline loops: CDR1 MNHEY, CDR2 SMNVEV (reference sequence). CDR3 amino acids: CASRPVSTGEKLFF. Written as DNA, the CDR3 is TGTGCCAGCAGACCGGTGTCCACGGGGGAAAAACTGTTTTTT.

The J gene is TRBJ1-2, the V gene TRBV7-2, with D maybe TRBD1 (5 bases). Germline V lookup: CDR1 SGHTA, CDR2 FQGNSA. Trimming left V 7 bases short and J 4 bases short, with 13 bases between. The CDR3 sequence is 13 residues long. CDR3 region: CASTDQGFYGYTF. The CDR3 DNA sequence: TGTGCCAGCACGGATCAGGGTTTCTATGGCTACACCTTC.